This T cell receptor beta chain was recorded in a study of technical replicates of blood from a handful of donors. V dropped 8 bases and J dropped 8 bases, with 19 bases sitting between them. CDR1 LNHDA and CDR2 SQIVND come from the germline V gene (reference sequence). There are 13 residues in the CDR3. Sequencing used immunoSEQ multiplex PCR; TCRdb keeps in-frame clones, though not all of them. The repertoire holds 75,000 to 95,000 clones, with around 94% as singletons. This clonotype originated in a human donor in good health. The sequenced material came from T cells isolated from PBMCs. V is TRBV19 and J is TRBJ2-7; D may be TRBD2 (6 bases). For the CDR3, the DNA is TGTGCCAGTTATGGGACTTCTACGTCCAAGCAGTACTTC. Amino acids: CASYGTSTSKQYF.